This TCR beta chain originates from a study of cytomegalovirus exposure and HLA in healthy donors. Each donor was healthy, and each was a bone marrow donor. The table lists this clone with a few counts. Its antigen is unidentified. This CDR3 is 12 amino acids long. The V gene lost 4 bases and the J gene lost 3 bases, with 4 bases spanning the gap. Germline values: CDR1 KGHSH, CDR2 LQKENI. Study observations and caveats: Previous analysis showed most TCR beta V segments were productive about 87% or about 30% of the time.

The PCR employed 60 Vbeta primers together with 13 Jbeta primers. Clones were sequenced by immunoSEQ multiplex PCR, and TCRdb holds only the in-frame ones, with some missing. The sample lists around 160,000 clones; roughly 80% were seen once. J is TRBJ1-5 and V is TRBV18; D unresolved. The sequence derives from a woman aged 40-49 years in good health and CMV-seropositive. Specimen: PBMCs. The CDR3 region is CASSRPNQPQHF. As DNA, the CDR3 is TGTGCCAGCTCACGGCCCAATCAGCCCCAGCATTTT. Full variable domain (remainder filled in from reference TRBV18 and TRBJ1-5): NAGVMQNPRHLVRRRGQEARLRCSPMKGHSHVYWYRQLPEEGLKFMVYLQKENIIDESGMPKERFSAEFPKEGPSILRIQQVVRGDSAAYFCASSRPNQPQHFGDGTRLSIL.